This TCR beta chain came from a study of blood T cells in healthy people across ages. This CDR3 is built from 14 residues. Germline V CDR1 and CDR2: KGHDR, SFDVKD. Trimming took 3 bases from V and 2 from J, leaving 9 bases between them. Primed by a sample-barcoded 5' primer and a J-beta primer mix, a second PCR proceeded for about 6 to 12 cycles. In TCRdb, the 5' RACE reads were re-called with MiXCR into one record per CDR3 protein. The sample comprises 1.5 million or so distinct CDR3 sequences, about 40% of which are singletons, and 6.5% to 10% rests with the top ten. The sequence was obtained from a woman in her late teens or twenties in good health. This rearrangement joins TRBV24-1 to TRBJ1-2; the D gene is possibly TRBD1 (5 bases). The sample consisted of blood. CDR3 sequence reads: CATSDGGVNYGYTF. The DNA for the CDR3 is TGTGCCACCAGTGATGGGGGGGTAAACTATGGCTACACCTTC.